These 9 T cell receptor beta chains came from one sample sequenced in a study of shared clonotypes between healthy human individuals. The protocol was immunoSEQ multiplex PCR, while the TCRdb copy is restricted to in-frame clones and leaves out a portion. This table has more than 1.2 million clones, around 98.5% appearing once. Sample: naive CD4+ T cells sorted from blood. Subset here: CD45RA+ positively selected. The receptors come from a man between 25 and 39 years old in good health.

V is TRBV18 and J is TRBJ1-3; D is uncertain. This CDR3 has 15 amino acids. Germline V lookup: CDR1 KGHSH, CDR2 LQKENI. The V end lost 6 bases, the J end lost 0 bases, and 12 bases lay between the germline ends. The CDR3 sequence: CASSLNADSGNTIYF. In DNA, the CDR3 is TGTGCCAGCTCCCTCAACGCAGACTCTGGAAACACCATATATTTT.

This sequence joins TRBV11-2 and TRBJ2-2; the match to TRBD2 covers 14 bases. The germline CDR1 and CDR2 sequences are SGHAT and FQNNGV. The CDR3 runs 17 residues. J gave up 0 bases and V 4 bases, and 1 base lay outside the gene matches. The CDR3: CASSWGLAGANTGELFF. CDR3 DNA sequence: TGTGCCAGCAGCTGGGGACTAGCGGGAGCGAACACCGGGGAGCTGTTTTTT.

This clone was recorded only once. The chain uses TRBV9 and TRBJ1-5; 8 nucleotides align to TRBD1. Germline V CDR1 and CDR2: SGDLS, YYNGEE. The V and J ends lost 5 bases and 6 bases, in that order; junction bases with no gene match: 10. The CDR3 contains 15 residues. CDR3 in amino acids: CASSAKTGAGQPQHF. In DNA, the CDR3 is TGTGCCAGCAGTGCTAAGACAGGGGCGGGTCAGCCCCAGCATTTT.

This clone has just one count. V and J are TRBV5-1 and TRBJ1-4; D remains unclear. Germline loops: CDR1 SGHRS, CDR2 YFSETQ. Trimming took off 4 bases at V and 8 bases at J, with 15 bases between the two ends. The CDR3 runs to 14 residues. This chain's CDR3 is CASSPQEVREKLFF. CDR3 nucleotides: TGCGCCAGCAGCCCCCAGGAGGTTCGCGAAAAACTGTTTTTT.

The rearrangement uses TRBV7-6 and TRBJ2-3; D gene uncertain. This CDR3 contains 16 residues. V dropped 5 bases and J dropped 7 bases, with 22 bases sitting between them. The germline CDR1 and CDR2 sequences are SGHVS and FNYEAQ. The DNA of the CDR3 is TGTGCCAGCAGCCGATACCGGGCCGTGGGGTCCTATACGCAGTATTTT. It specifies CASSRYRAVGSYTQYF.

The rearrangement uses TRBV5-5 and TRBJ2-7, with D possibly being TRBD2 (6 bases). CDR1 and CDR2 (germline): SGHKS, YYEKEE (reference sequence). Trimming left V 0 bases short and J 2 bases short, with 9 bases between. This CDR3 contains 14 residues. The CDR3 reads CASSLVDYTYEQYF. CDR3 sequence (DNA): TGTGCCAGCAGCTTGGTGGACTACACCTACGAGCAGTACTTC.

Details on this clone: Other DNA sequences within the sample encode an identical CDR3. The chain carries TRBV6-5 and TRBJ1-1; D perhaps matches TRBD1 (5 bases). From germline, CDR1 is MNHEY and CDR2 SVGAGI. V lost 0 bases, J lost 0 bases, and 8 bases lay in between. The CDR3 contains 15 residues. The CDR3 here is CASSYSAGLNTEAFF. The CDR3 DNA reads as TGTGCCAGCAGTTACTCGGCAGGGCTGAACACTGAAGCTTTCTTT.

The chain carries TRBV9 and TRBJ2-1; 13 bases fit TRBD2. The germline V gene has CDR1 SGDLS and CDR2 YYNGEE. The CDR3 is 18 residues long. V dropped 4 bases and J dropped 9; count of bases not matched to a gene: 16. CDR3: CASSPPGLAGVWAGEQFF. The CDR3 coding sequence is TGTGCCAGCAGCCCTCCCGGACTAGCGGGAGTCTGGGCGGGTGAGCAGTTCTTC.

The chain links TRBV11-2 to TRBJ2-3, with 7 bases identical to TRBD2. Per germline, CDR1 SGHAT and CDR2 FQNNGV. This CDR3 region has 13 residues. The V gene end was trimmed by 3 bases and the J gene end by 6 bases; junction bases not matched to a gene: 3. CDR3: CASSLSSGDTQYF. The DNA of the CDR3 is TGTGCCAGCAGCTTGAGTAGCGGGGATACGCAGTATTTT.